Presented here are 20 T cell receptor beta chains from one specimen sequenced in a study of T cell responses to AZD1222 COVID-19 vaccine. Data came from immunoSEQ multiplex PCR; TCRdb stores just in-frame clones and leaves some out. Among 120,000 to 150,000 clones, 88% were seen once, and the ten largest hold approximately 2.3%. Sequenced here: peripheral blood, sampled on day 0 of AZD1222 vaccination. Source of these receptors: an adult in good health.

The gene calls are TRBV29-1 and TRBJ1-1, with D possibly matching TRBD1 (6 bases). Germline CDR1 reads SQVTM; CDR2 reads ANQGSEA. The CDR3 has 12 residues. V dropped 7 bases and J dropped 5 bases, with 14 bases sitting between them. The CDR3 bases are TGCAGCGCAGGACAGAGGGGAACTGAAGCTTTCTTT. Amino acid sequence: CSAGQRGTEAFF.

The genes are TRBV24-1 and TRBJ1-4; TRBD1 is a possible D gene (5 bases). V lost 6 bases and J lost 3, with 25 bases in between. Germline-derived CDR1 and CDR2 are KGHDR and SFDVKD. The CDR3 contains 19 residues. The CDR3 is CATSLPPALGGGPNEKLFF. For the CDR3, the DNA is TGTGCCACCAGTTTGCCCCCTGCACTGGGGGGGGGTCCTAATGAAAAACTGTTTTTT.

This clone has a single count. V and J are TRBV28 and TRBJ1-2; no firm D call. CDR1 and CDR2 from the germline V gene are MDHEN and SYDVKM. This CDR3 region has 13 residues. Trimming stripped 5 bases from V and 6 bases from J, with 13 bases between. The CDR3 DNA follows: TGTGCCAGCAGTCCCTTTTCGGAGGATGGCTACACCTTC. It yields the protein CASSPFSEDGYTF.

The CDR3 here is CASSPLAGSSYEQYF. CDR3 DNA sequence: TGCGCCAGCAGCCCCTTAGCGGGTAGCTCCTACGAGCAGTACTTC. This rearrangement joins TRBV5-1 to TRBJ2-7; TRBD2 aligns across 7 bases. Germline lookup yields CDR1 SGHRS and CDR2 YFSETQ. This CDR3 is built from 15 residues. J gave up 0 bases and V 4 bases, and 7 bases lay outside the gene matches.

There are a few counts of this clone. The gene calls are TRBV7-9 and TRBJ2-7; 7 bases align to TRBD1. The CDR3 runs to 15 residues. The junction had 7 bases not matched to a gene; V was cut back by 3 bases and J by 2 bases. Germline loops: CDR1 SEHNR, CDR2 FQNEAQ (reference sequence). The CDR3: CASSFLGTVPYEQYF. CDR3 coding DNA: TGTGCCAGCAGCTTTCTCGGGACAGTTCCCTACGAGCAGTACTTC.

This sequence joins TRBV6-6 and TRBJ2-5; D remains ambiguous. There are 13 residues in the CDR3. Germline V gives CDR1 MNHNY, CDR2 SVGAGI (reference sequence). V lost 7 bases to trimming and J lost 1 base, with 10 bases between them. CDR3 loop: CASKHDSQETQYF. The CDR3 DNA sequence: TGTGCCAGCAAGCATGATTCCCAAGAGACCCAGTACTTC.

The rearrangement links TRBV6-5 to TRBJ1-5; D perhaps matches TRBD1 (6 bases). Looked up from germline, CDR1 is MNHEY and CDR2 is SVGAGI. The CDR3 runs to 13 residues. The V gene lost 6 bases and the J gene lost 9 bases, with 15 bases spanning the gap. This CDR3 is CASSMGEGVPQHF. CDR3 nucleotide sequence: TGTGCCAGCAGCATGGGGGAGGGGGTGCCCCAGCATTTT.

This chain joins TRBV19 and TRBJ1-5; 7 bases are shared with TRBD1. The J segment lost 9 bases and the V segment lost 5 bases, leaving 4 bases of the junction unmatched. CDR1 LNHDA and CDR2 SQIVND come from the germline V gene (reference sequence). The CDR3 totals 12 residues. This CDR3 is CASSRQGGPQHF. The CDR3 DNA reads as TGTGCCAGTAGTCGACAGGGAGGGCCCCAGCATTTT.

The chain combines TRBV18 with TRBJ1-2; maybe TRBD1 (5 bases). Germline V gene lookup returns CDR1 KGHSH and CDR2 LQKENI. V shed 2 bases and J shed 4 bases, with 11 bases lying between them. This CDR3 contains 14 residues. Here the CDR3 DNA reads TGTGCCAGCTCACCAGTACAGGTTTTCTATGGCTACACCTTC. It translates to CASSPVQVFYGYTF.

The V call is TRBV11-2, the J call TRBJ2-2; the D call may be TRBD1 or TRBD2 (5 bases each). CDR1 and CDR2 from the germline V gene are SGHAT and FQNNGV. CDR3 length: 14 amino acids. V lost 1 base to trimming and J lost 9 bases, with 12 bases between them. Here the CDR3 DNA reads TGTGCCAGCAGCTTAGGGATAGGGGACCGGGAGCTGTTTTTT. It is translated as CASSLGIGDRELFF.

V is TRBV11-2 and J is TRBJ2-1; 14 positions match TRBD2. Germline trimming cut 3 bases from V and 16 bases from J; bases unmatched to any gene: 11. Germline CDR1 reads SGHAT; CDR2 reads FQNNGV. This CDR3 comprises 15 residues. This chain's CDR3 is CASSLSTGTSGSCFF. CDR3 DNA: TGTGCCAGCAGCTTGAGTACCGGGACTAGCGGGAGTTGCTTCTTC.

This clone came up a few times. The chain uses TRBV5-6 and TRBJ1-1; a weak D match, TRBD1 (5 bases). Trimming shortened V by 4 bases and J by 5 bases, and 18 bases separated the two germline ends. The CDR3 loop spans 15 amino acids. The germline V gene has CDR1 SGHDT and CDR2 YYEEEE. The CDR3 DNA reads TGTGCCAGCAGCATTCGAGGAGGGACGGGAACTGAAGCTTTCTTT. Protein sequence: CASSIRGGTGTEAFF.

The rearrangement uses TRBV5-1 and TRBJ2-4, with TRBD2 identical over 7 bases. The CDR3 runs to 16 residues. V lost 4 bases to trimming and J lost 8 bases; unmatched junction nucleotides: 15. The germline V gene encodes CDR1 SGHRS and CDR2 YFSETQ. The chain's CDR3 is CASSPTTRGRGDIQYF. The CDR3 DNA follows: TGCGCCAGCAGCCCCACGACCCGGGGCCGGGGGGACATTCAGTACTTC.

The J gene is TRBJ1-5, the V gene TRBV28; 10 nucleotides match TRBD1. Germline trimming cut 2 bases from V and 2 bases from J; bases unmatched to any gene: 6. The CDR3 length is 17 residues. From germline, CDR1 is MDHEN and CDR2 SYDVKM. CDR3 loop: CASSLSTGQGGNQPQHF. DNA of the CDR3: TGTGCCAGCAGTTTAAGTACCGGACAGGGGGGCAATCAGCCCCAGCATTTT.

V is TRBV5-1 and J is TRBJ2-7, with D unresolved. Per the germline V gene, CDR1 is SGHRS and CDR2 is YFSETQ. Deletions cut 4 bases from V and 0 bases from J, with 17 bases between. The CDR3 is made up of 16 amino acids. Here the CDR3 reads CASSPAPPLRSYEQYF. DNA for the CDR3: TGCGCCAGCAGCCCGGCGCCGCCTTTGCGCTCCTACGAGCAGTACTTC.

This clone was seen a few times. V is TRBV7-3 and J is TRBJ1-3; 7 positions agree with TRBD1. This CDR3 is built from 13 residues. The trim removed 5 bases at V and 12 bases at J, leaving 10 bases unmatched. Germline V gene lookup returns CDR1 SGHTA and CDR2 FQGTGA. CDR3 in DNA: TGTGCCAGCAGCCTTCAGACAGGGCAGAACATATATTTT. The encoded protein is CASSLQTGQNIYF.

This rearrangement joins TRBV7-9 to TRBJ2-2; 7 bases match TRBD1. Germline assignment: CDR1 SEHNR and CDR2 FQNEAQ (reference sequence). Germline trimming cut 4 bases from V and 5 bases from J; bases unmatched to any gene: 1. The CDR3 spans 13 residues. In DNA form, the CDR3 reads TGTGCCAGCAGCTCAGGGGGAACCGGGGAGCTGTTTTTT. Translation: CASSSGGTGELFF.

CDR3 protein: CASRDSPYEQYF. In DNA, the CDR3 is TGTGCCAGCCGGGACTCCCCCTACGAGCAGTACTTC. J is TRBJ2-7 and V is TRBV2; D perhaps matches TRBD2 (6 bases). The CDR3 runs 12 residues. The germline V gene encodes CDR1 SNHLY and CDR2 FYNNEI. The V gene lost 8 bases and the J gene lost 2 bases, with 10 bases spanning the gap.

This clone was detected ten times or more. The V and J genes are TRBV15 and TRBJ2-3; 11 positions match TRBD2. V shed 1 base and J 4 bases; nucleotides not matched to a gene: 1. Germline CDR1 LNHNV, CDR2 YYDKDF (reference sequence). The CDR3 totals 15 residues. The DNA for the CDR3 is TGTGCCACCAGCAGAGTAGCGGGAGGGCCAGATACGCAGTATTTT. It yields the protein CATSRVAGGPDTQYF. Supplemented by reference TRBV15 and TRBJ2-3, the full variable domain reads DAMVIQNPRYQVTQFGKPVTLSCSQTLNHNVMYWYQQKSSQAPKLLFHYYDKDFNNEADTPDNFQSRRPNTSFCFLDIRSPGLGDTAMYLCATSRVAGGPDTQYFGPGTRLTVL.

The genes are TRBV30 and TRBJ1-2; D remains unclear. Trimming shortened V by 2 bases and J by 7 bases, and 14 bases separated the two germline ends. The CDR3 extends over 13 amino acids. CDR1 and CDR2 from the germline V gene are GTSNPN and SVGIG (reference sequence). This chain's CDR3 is CAWSTSPGGGYTF. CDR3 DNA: TGTGCCTGGAGTACCTCCCCGGGAGGTGGCTACACCTTC.